This TCR beta chain appears in the sequencing data of a study of cytomegalovirus exposure and HLA in healthy donors. Points from the study as a whole: A later analysis reportedly found that, within productive TCRs, an Asian-associated ancestry cluster had fewer N-insertions than the mean observed across the roughly 700 donors. A few CMV-associated chains were confirmed in vitro to be specific for CMV antigens.

The CDR3 has 16 residues. Germline CDR1 and CDR2: SGHNT and YENEEA. J lost 4 bases, V lost 3 bases, and 6 bases had no gene match. Healthy donors of bone marrow made up the group. This PCR relied on a set of 60 Vbeta primers and 13 Jbeta primers. The table came from immunoSEQ multiplex PCR; TCRdb's copy has only in-frame clones and leaves some out. The sample gives more than 150,000 clones, about 88% of which show up once; around 2% is in the top ten. A remark on this clone: Its antigen is undetermined.

Source material: PBMCs. The gene calls are TRBV11-3 and TRBJ2-3, with 11 positions matching TRBD2. This clonotype was obtained from a woman between 18 and 29 years old in good health and CMV-seronegative. The CDR3 here is CASSLASGRSPDTQYF. In nucleotides, the CDR3 is TGTGCCAGCAGCTTGGCTAGCGGGAGGAGTCCAGATACGCAGTATTTT.